Shown below are 28 T cell receptor beta chains from a single sample sequenced in a study of regulatory T cells in long-lasting Graves disease. Library construction for TCR beta used iRepertoire HTBI primers and Arm-PCR of CDR3 regions. Using its own MiXCR run on the multiplex PCR reads, TCRdb lists one record per CDR3 protein. The sample has 600,000 to 800,000 distinct CDR3 sequences; around 30% are singletons. The time point: persistent/refractory GD, antithyroid drugs over 5 years with positive TRAb. Scientists built the TCR library using RNA that was extracted from PBMCs. This specimen was peripheral blood mononuclear cells (PBMCs), taken when the disease was refractory, from a patient treated with antithyroid drugs. Receptors were obtained from a female donor with Graves disease.

This clonotype was observed a few times. V and J are TRBV6-1 and TRBJ1-1; D is possibly TRBD1 (5 bases). The germline V gene encodes CDR1 MNHNS and CDR2 SASEGT. Trimming shortened V by 7 bases and J by 7 bases, and 19 bases separated the two germline ends. The length of the CDR3 is 14 residues. CDR3 loop: CASTGGDLRVEAFF. The CDR3 DNA is TGTGCCAGCACCGGAGGGGACCTCAGGGTTGAAGCTTTCTTT.

The table lists this clonotype with many counts. The DNA of the CDR3 is TGTGCCAGCACGGACAGAACTAACTATGGCTACACCTTC. Protein: CASTDRTNYGYTF. The rearrangement links TRBV2 to TRBJ1-2; a possible D gene is TRBD1 (6 bases). V lost 7 bases to trimming and J lost 0 bases, with 9 bases between them. This CDR3 region has 13 residues. CDR1 is SNHLY and CDR2 is FYNNEI in the germline V gene.

The table lists this clonotype with a few counts. The chain combines TRBV7-6 with TRBJ2-1; 7 bases match TRBD2. Looked up from germline, CDR1 is SGHVS and CDR2 is FNYEAQ. The CDR3 is 15 residues long. V shed 5 bases and J 1 base; nucleotides not matched to a gene: 5. The CDR3 bases are TGTGCCAGCAGCCCAGCCGGGGGGTCCTACAATGAGCAGTTCTTC. This sequence encodes CASSPAGGSYNEQFF.

V usage is TRBV20-1 and J usage is TRBJ2-5; the match to TRBD2 covers 10 bases. Trimming cost V 1 base and J 2 bases; bases outside gene matches: 7. Per germline, CDR1 DFQATT and CDR2 SNEGSKA (reference sequence). The CDR3 totals 16 residues. CDR3 protein: CSARGYELAGQETQYF. The DNA of the CDR3 is TGCAGTGCTAGAGGGTACGAACTAGCGGGGCAAGAGACCCAGTACTTC.

V usage is TRBV3-1 and J usage is TRBJ1-4; TRBD1 aligns across 9 bases. The CDR3 has 14 amino acids. V dropped 3 bases and J dropped 7; count of bases not matched to a gene: 3. Germline CDR1 is LGHDT and CDR2 is YNNKEL (reference sequence). The chain's CDR3 is CASSQGTGFEKLFF. CDR3 coding DNA: TGTGCCAGCAGCCAGGGGACAGGGTTTGAAAAACTGTTTTTT.

J is TRBJ1-3 and V is TRBV2; no clear D gene. The CDR3 loop spans 14 amino acids. CDR1 SNHLY and CDR2 FYNNEI come from the germline V gene. V lost 7 bases to trimming and J lost 6 bases, with 16 bases between them. Here the CDR3 reads CASTRQALANTIYF. The CDR3 DNA reads TGTGCCAGCACAAGACAAGCTCTGGCAAACACCATATATTTT.

This clonotype turned up a few times. This CDR3 is CSARVTGREKLFF. In DNA form, the CDR3 reads TGCAGTGCTAGAGTGACAGGGCGTGAAAAACTGTTTTTT. The chain employs TRBV20-1 and TRBJ1-4; 7 bases fit TRBD1. With 1 base clipped from V and 7 bases from J, the junction kept 3 bases outside the gene matches. There are 13 residues in the CDR3. Germline CDR1 reads DFQATT; CDR2 reads SNEGSKA (reference sequence).

This clonotype was seen only a few times. CDR3 sequence reads: CASSYGTNYEQYF. In DNA, the CDR3 is TGTGCCAGCAGTTACGGGACTAACTACGAGCAGTACTTC. This chain joins TRBV6-5 and TRBJ2-7; TRBD2 matches 7 bases. Unmatched junction bases numbered 1, after V lost 2 bases and J lost 3 bases. The CDR3 spans 13 residues. Germline lookup yields CDR1 MNHEY and CDR2 SVGAGI.

The table lists this clonotype with a few counts. The V call is TRBV12-3 or TRBV12-4, the J call TRBJ1-1, with 7 bases lining up with TRBD1. This CDR3 spans 15 amino acids. Trimming at V came to 6 bases and at J to 3 bases, leaving 10 bases not matched to a gene. The CDR3 DNA is TGTGCCAGCAGGTCCGACAGGGATTTGGACACTGAAGCTTTCTTT. This translates into CASRSDRDLDTEAFF.

The CDR3 DNA sequence: TGTGCCAGCAGTTACTGGGAAGAGACTGAAGCTTTCTTT. Translated, it gives CASSYWEETEAFF. V gene TRBV6-2 or TRBV6-3 combines with J gene TRBJ1-1; D is undetermined. The CDR3 is 13 residues long. The V end lost 1 base, the J end lost 5 bases, and 8 bases lay between the germline ends. Per germline, CDR1 MNHEY and CDR2 SVGEGT.

The V call is TRBV29-1, the J call TRBJ2-7, with 9 bases that match TRBD1. The germline gives CDR1 SQVTM, CDR2 ANQGSEA. Trimming removed 7 bases from V and 5 bases from J; junction bases left unmatched: 6. CDR3 size: 12 residues. The DNA for the CDR3 is TGCAGCGCAGCGACAGGGGGTGACGAGCAGTACTTC. Amino acids: CSAATGGDEQYF.

There are a few counts of this clonotype. The rearrangement uses TRBV20-1 and TRBJ1-6; D remains unclear. CDR1 is DFQATT and CDR2 is SNEGSKA in the germline V gene (reference sequence). V dropped 6 bases and J dropped 3 bases, with 15 bases sitting between them. The length of the CDR3 is 15 residues. The CDR3 region has the DNA TGCAGTGCGCCGGACGGCCTTGACTATAATTCACCCCTCCACTTT. It encodes CSAPDGLDYNSPLHF.

This clonotype was observed a handful of times. This rearrangement joins TRBV24-1 to TRBJ2-2; D possibly corresponds to TRBD2 (6 bases). CDR1 is KGHDR, CDR2 SFDVKD, per germline. The CDR3 contains 14 residues. The V and J ends lost 9 bases and 7 bases respectively, with 17 bases between them. The CDR3 DNA is TGTGCCACCTCCGGCCCCGGAGGGAACGGGGAGCTGTTTTTT. It specifies CATSGPGGNGELFF.

In this sample, this clonotype turned up a few times. The junction and the germline gene differ at one end; a read error may be behind it. The rearrangement joins TRBV6-5 to TRBJ2-7; TRBD2 aligns across 8 bases. Per the germline V gene, CDR1 is MNHEY and CDR2 is SVGAGI. The CDR3 has 15 amino acids. CDR3 residues: CASSYGSGNSYGQYF. In DNA, the CDR3 is TGTGCCAGCAGTTACGGTAGCGGGAACTCCTACGGGCAGTACTTC.

This clonotype has a count of ten or more. The chain links TRBV28 to TRBJ1-2, with no clear D. CDR1 is MDHEN and CDR2 is SYDVKM in the germline V gene. This CDR3 region has 12 residues. V gave up 7 bases and J gave up 9 bases, with 15 bases separating them. This chain's CDR3 is CASTERGRSYTF. Here the CDR3 DNA reads TGTGCCAGCACCGAAAGAGGGAGGAGCTACACCTTC.

V usage is TRBV11-2 and J usage is TRBJ1-2; D remains ambiguous. Germline V gene sequence: CDR1 SGHAT, CDR2 FQNNGV. Trimming took 5 bases from V and 4 from J, leaving 11 bases between them. The CDR3 has 13 residues. CDR3 loop: CASSIGKSYGYTF. The CDR3 region has the DNA TGTGCCAGCAGCATCGGTAAAAGCTATGGCTACACCTTC. Variable domain in full (rest from reference TRBV11-2 and TRBJ1-2): EAGVAQSPRYKIIEKRQSVAFWCNPISGHATLYWYQQILGQGPKLLIQFQNNGVVDDSQLPKDRFSAERLKGVDSTLKIQPAKLEDSAVYLCASSIGKSYGYTFGSGTRLTVV.

This clonotype has at least ten counts. The chain combines TRBV2 with TRBJ2-1; 12 nucleotides line up with TRBD2. V lost 6 bases to trimming and J lost 6 bases; unmatched junction nucleotides: 6. Per the germline V gene, CDR1 is SNHLY and CDR2 is FYNNEI. This CDR3 spans 15 amino acids. For the CDR3, the DNA is TGTGCCAGCAGCGAGACTAGCGGGAGTTCCAATGAGCAGTTCTTC. Translating gives CASSETSGSSNEQFF. The full variable domain, with the rest looked up from reference TRBV2 and TRBJ2-1, is EPEVTQTPSHQVTQMGQEVILRCVPISNHLYFYWYRQILGQKVEFLVSFYNNEISEKSEIFDDQFSVERPDGSNFTLKIRSTKLEDSAMYFCASSETSGSSNEQFFGPGTRLTVL.

This clonotype showed up just a few times. This chain joins TRBV20-1 and TRBJ1-2; possibly TRBD1 for D (5 bases). CDR1 is DFQATT, CDR2 SNEGSKA, per germline (reference sequence). The V end was cut by 5 bases, the J end by 3 bases, with 19 bases between. The CDR3 covers 15 residues. In DNA, the CDR3 is TGCAGTGCTCTAGGGTGGGCGGGGACCGACTATGGCTACACCTTC. Protein product: CSALGWAGTDYGYTF.

This clonotype occurred many times. This chain joins TRBV28 and TRBJ1-6, with TRBD1 matching 9 bases. V shed 7 bases and J 11 bases; nucleotides not matched to a gene: 9. CDR3 length: 14 amino acids. Germline V lookup: CDR1 MDHEN, CDR2 SYDVKM. The CDR3 nucleotides are TGTGCCAGCACCCCGGGACAGGGTTCCGCACCCCTCCACTTT. Protein: CASTPGQGSAPLHF.

This clonotype was detected a few times. The J gene is TRBJ1-1, the V gene TRBV2; possible D gene TRBD1, 5 bases. V was cut by 7 bases and J by 0 bases, with 12 bases left in between. The CDR3 has 14 residues. Germline CDR1 SNHLY, CDR2 FYNNEI. This chain's CDR3 is CASKKDTLNTEAFF. The CDR3 bases are TGTGCCAGCAAAAAGGACACCTTGAACACTGAAGCTTTCTTT.

The chain combines TRBV27 with TRBJ2-7; TRBD2 matches 7 bases. With V trimmed by 7 bases and J by 6 bases, 9 bases remained unmatched. The CDR3 sequence is 13 residues long. In germline, CDR1 is MNHEY, CDR2 SMNVEV (reference sequence). The CDR3 bases are TGTGCCAGCAAGGCGGGAGCGACGGTCGAGCAGTACTTC. Residues: CASKAGATVEQYF.

This rearrangement joins TRBV15 to TRBJ2-4; D is perhaps TRBD1 (5 bases). This CDR3 comprises 18 residues. Trimming pared 2 bases from V and 1 base from J, leaving 18 bases between. Germline V gene sequence: CDR1 LNHNV, CDR2 YYDKDF (reference sequence). The CDR3 DNA follows: TGTGCCACCAGCAGATTTCTCCCCACAGGCGTTGCCAAAAACATTCAGTACTTC. Translating it yields CATSRFLPTGVAKNIQYF. The full variable domain, in which reference TRBV15 and TRBJ2-4 provide the parts outside the CDR3, is DAMVIQNPRYQVTQFGKPVTLSCSQTLNHNVMYWYQQKSSQAPKLLFHYYDKDFNNEADTPDNFQSRRPNTSFCFLDIRSPGLGDTAMYLCATSRFLPTGVAKNIQYFGAGTRLSVL.

The V and J genes are TRBV7-9 and TRBJ1-1; TRBD1 might be the D (5 bases). Between the trimmed V and J ends, which lost 4 bases and 3 bases, there was a span of 18 bases. The CDR3 is 16 amino acids. The germline gives CDR1 SEHNR, CDR2 FQNEAQ (reference sequence). CDR3 sequence (DNA): TGTGCCAGCAGCTCCTATGTGGGGGTCGGGGACACTGAAGCTTTCTTT. This gives the protein CASSSYVGVGDTEAFF. Complete variable domain (other parts from reference TRBV7-9 and TRBJ1-1): DTGVSQNPRHKITKRGQNVTFRCDPISEHNRLYWYRQTLGQGPEFLTYFQNEAQLEKSRLLSDRFSAERPKGSFSTLEIQRTEQGDSAMYLCASSSYVGVGDTEAFFGQGTRLTVV.

This rearrangement joins TRBV5-5 to TRBJ2-7; D not certain. CDR3 length: 13 residues. V lost 2 bases and J lost 6, with 12 bases in between. Germline V gene data show CDR1 as SGHKS and CDR2 as YYEKEE (reference sequence). The CDR3 spells CASSFWPFREQYF. In nucleotides, the CDR3 is TGTGCCAGCAGCTTCTGGCCTTTCCGCGAGCAGTACTTC.

This chain links TRBV27 with TRBJ1-1, with D perhaps TRBD1 (6 bases). The V gene lost 5 bases and the J gene lost 1 base, with 14 bases spanning the gap. The CDR3 contains 15 residues. Germline V lookup: CDR1 MNHEY, CDR2 SMNVEV (reference sequence). CDR3: CASSPTGFSNTEAFF. Written as DNA, the CDR3 is TGTGCCAGCAGTCCAACAGGGTTTTCGAACACTGAAGCTTTCTTT.

This clonotype showed up many times. The V call is TRBV12-3 or TRBV12-4, the J call TRBJ1-2; no definite D call. The germline V and J ends were trimmed by 3 bases and 4 bases, with 21 bases remaining between them. The CDR3 has 17 residues. CDR3 nucleotides: TGTGCCAGCAGTTTTCCACAGTCCCGGCTCTCTATCTATGGCTACACCTTC. It is translated as CASSFPQSRLSIYGYTF.

V is TRBV19 and J is TRBJ2-7; 9 bases align to TRBD1. The CDR3 is 16 amino acids. V was clipped by 4 bases and J by 2 bases; unmatched bases: 9. In germline, CDR1 is LNHDA, CDR2 SQIVND (reference sequence). The CDR3 protein is CASSTRGGQGPYEQYF. The CDR3 DNA is TGTGCCAGTAGTACTCGCGGGGGACAGGGTCCCTACGAGCAGTACTTC.

This clonotype appeared a few times. The chain uses TRBV12-3 or TRBV12-4 and TRBJ2-5; 7 positions match TRBD2. Losses at the gene ends were 3 bases for V and 2 bases for J; bases not matched to a gene: 6. The length of the CDR3 is 15 residues. The CDR3 DNA reads as TGTGCCAGCAGTTTTGGCGGGAGCGAACAAGAGACCCAGTACTTC. This gives the protein CASSFGGSEQETQYF.